Listed here are 8 T cell receptor beta chains from one sample, sequenced in a study of chemoradiotherapy in HPV16-positive cancers (dated by TCRdb to 2022 to 2024). Library construction relied on the immunoSEQ multiplex PCR assay. TCRdb stores this immuneACCESS table with in-frame sequences only. Part of the clones is absent; in the studies checked, under half of the shortfall reflects unresolved V genes, and no reason is known for the rest. The sample includes some 70,000 clones, with almost 90% observed a single time. The biggest ten clones account for 4% to 5% of the sample. Material: blood, obtained from a patient who underwent chemoradiotherapy. These receptors came from a human donor with HPV-associated anogenital cancer.

V gene TRBV2 combines with J gene TRBJ2-2; maybe TRBD2 (7 bases). From germline, CDR1 is SNHLY and CDR2 FYNNEI. Trimming took off 7 bases at V and 5 bases at J, with 17 bases between the two ends. The CDR3 length is 15 residues. CDR3 in amino acids: CASIFRGADTGELFF. The CDR3 DNA is TGTGCCAGCATCTTTCGGGGGGCCGATACCGGGGAGCTGTTTTTT.

This clone occurred once. The chain combines TRBV5-1 with TRBJ2-1; TRBD2 is a possible D gene (6 bases). Germline CDR1 SGHRS, CDR2 YFSETQ. The ends were cut back, 8 bases at V and 10 bases at J, with 19 bases in the middle. CDR3 size: 13 residues. The CDR3 is CASWDSLSNEQFF. CDR3 DNA: TGCGCCAGTTGGGACTCGCTCTCCAACGAGCAGTTCTTC.

This sequence joins TRBV10-1 and TRBJ2-7; D may correspond to TRBD1 or TRBD2 (5 bases each). From germline, CDR1 is WNHNN and CDR2 SYGVQD (reference sequence). The CDR3 has 13 residues. Trimming removed 4 bases at V and 12 bases at J, with 19 bases between. CDR3 in DNA: TGCGCCAGCAGTGTTGGGGGATTGCCTCGTAGGTACTTC. Its protein product is CASSVGGLPRRYF.

Only one count was recorded for this clone. This chain joins TRBV9 and TRBJ2-5; 8 positions match TRBD1. The CDR3 length is 16 residues. CDR1 and CDR2 (germline): SGDLS, YYNGEE. J was trimmed by 7 bases and V by 0 bases; bases with no gene match: 11. The DNA for the CDR3 is TGTGCCAGCAGCGTAGCCTTCGGACAGGGCGAAATGACCCAGTACTTC. The encoded protein is CASSVAFGQGEMTQYF.

J is TRBJ1-3 and V is TRBV6-1; D remains unclear. Per germline, CDR1 MNHNS and CDR2 SASEGT. The V gene lost 6 bases and the J gene lost 2 bases, with 11 bases spanning the gap. This CDR3 is 14 amino acids long. This CDR3 is CASRVWGAGNTIYF. The CDR3 DNA sequence: TGTGCCAGCAGGGTTTGGGGAGCTGGAAACACCATATATTTT.

V gene TRBV9 combines with J gene TRBJ2-2; a weak D match, TRBD1 (6 bases). Trimming left V 4 bases short and J 6 bases short, with 19 bases between. Germline CDR1 SGDLS, CDR2 YYNGEE. CDR3 size: 16 residues. The CDR3 DNA is TGTGCCAGCAGCCCAATAACAGGGAGAGGGTCCGGGGAGCTGTTTTTT. This translates into CASSPITGRGSGELFF.

This clone has only a few counts. This CDR3 is CASRNSYRASSYEQYF. CDR3 in DNA: TGTGCCAGCCGGAATTCATACAGGGCTAGCTCCTACGAGCAGTACTTC. The gene calls are TRBV27 and TRBJ2-7, with a weak D call TRBD1 (6 bases). CDR3 length equals 16 residues. Germline values: CDR1 MNHEY, CDR2 SMNVEV (reference sequence). Between the trimmed V and J ends, which lost 8 bases and 0 bases, there was a span of 20 bases.

This sequence joins TRBV7-9 and TRBJ2-3, with D perhaps matching TRBD2 (6 bases). The CDR3 has 16 residues. The germline V gene encodes CDR1 SEHNR and CDR2 FQNEAQ (reference sequence). The V gene lost 5 bases and the J gene lost 9 bases, with 24 bases spanning the gap. The CDR3 protein is CASSLRNPGLPRTQYF. In DNA, the CDR3 is TGTGCCAGCAGCCTACGAAATCCGGGACTCCCGCGCACGCAGTATTTT.